The 23 T cell receptor beta chains listed next were all sequenced from one sample in a study of T cells in Graves' hyperthyroidism and ophthalmopathy. The CDR3 regions of TCR beta were amplified from RNA transcripts. HTBI primers were employed in a first-round RT-PCR of the TCR CDR3. TCRdb used MiXCR to reprocess the multiplex PCR reads, holding one entry per CDR3 protein. The sample carries fewer than 400,000 distinct CDR3 sequences, around a quarter recorded once. Sequencing was carried out using blood. The receptor source for this set is a man between 45 and 60 years old with Graves' hyperthyroidism.

This clonotype showed up just a few times. V is TRBV13 and J is TRBJ2-2, with 8 bases lining up with TRBD2. Losses at the gene ends were 6 bases for V and 4 bases for J; bases not matched to a gene: 4. CDR1 and CDR2 (germline): PRHDT, FYEKMQ (reference sequence). CDR3 size: 14 residues. CDR3 in amino acids: CASSTSGPTGELFF. The CDR3 DNA sequence: TGTGCCAGCAGTACTAGCGGACCCACCGGGGAGCTGTTTTTT. Drawing the rest from reference TRBV13 and TRBJ2-2, the complete variable domain is AAGVIQSPRHLIKEKRETATLKCYPIPRHDTVYWYQQGPGQDPQFLISFYEKMQSDKGSIPDRFSAQQFSDYHSELNMSSLELGDSALYFCASSTSGPTGELFFGEGSRLTVL.

In its sample, this clonotype was seen a few times. The chain carries TRBV3-1 and TRBJ1-1; 9 bases agree with TRBD1. Germline V gene data show CDR1 as LGHDT and CDR2 as YNNKEL (reference sequence). The CDR3 totals 14 residues. After removal of 2 bases from V and 5 bases from J, the junction contained 3 bases not matched to a gene. CDR3 DNA sequence: TGTGCCAGCAGCCAACCGGGACAGGGAACTGAAGCTTTCTTT. Amino acids: CASSQPGQGTEAFF.

Concerning this clonotype itself: The junction does not match germline at one end; this may be a read error. This rearrangement joins TRBV5-1 to TRBJ2-6; possible D gene TRBD1, 6 bases. This CDR3 region has 18 residues. Germline loops: CDR1 SGHRS, CDR2 YFSETQ. In DNA form, the CDR3 reads TGCGCCAGCAGCTTGGTACAGGGCCGTTATTATGGGGCCAACGGCCTGACTTTC. Residues: CASSLVQGRYYGANGLTF.

The chain employs TRBV7-3 and TRBJ2-3; TRBD2 aligns across 7 bases. Germline values: CDR1 SGHTA, CDR2 FQGTGA. This CDR3 spans 15 amino acids. The junction had 12 bases not matched to a gene; V was cut back by 5 bases and J by 7 bases. CDR3 nucleotide sequence: TGTGCCAGCAGCCCCTCCGCGGGAGAAGGATATACGCAGTATTTT. This sequence encodes CASSPSAGEGYTQYF.

The J gene is TRBJ2-7, the V gene TRBV7-9, with 9 bases fitting TRBD1. CDR3 length: 15 amino acids. After removal of 4 bases from V and 6 bases from J, the junction contained 10 bases not matched to a gene. Germline V gene sequence: CDR1 SEHNR, CDR2 FQNEAQ (reference sequence). The CDR3 DNA sequence: TGTGCCAGCAGCTCCTCCGGGACAGGGTTCCTCGAGCAGTACTTC. Protein product: CASSSSGTGFLEQYF.

This clonotype was counted only a few times. This chain joins TRBV7-9 and TRBJ1-1; the D is unclear. Germline CDR1 and CDR2: SEHNR and FQNEAQ (reference sequence). Trimming cost V 1 base and J 8 bases, with 14 bases left between them. The CDR3 has 14 residues. This chain's CDR3 is CASSLEAGNYEAFF. Here the CDR3 DNA reads TGTGCCAGCAGCTTAGAGGCCGGGAACTACGAAGCTTTCTTT.

The chain is built from TRBV7-7 and TRBJ2-5, with D hard to call. V lost 1 base and J lost 5, with 17 bases in between. CDR3 length: 16 residues. The germline V gene has CDR1 SSHAT and CDR2 FNYEAQ (reference sequence). CDR3: CASSLVVRLHGETQYF. The CDR3 nucleotides read TGTGCCAGCAGCTTAGTCGTGCGTCTCCATGGGGAGACCCAGTACTTC.

This clonotype was detected ten times or more. The chain links TRBV28 to TRBJ1-1; a possible D gene is TRBD1 (6 bases). This CDR3 is built from 14 residues. Per germline, CDR1 MDHEN and CDR2 SYDVKM. V lost 6 bases, J lost 4 bases, and 15 bases lay in between. The CDR3 DNA sequence: TGTGCCAGCAGACGATCCGGGGGGCTCACTGAAGCTTTCTTT. It specifies CASRRSGGLTEAFF.

This chain uses TRBV19 with TRBJ2-1; maybe TRBD2 (6 bases). The V gene lost 5 bases and the J gene lost 8 bases, with 22 bases spanning the gap. Germline CDR1 is LNHDA and CDR2 is SQIVND (reference sequence). This CDR3 is built from 16 residues. The CDR3 here is CASSPPRGFRGDEQFF. Written as DNA, the CDR3 is TGTGCCAGTAGTCCCCCCCGAGGGTTCCGCGGGGATGAGCAGTTCTTC.

The chain couples TRBV20-1 to TRBJ1-5, with 7 bases that match TRBD1. This CDR3 is built from 15 residues. V lost 4 bases and J lost 0; bases outside the gene matches: 6. CDR1 is DFQATT, CDR2 SNEGSKA, per germline (reference sequence). CDR3 DNA: TGCAGTGCTACTGAGGGGGCGTATAGCAATCAGCCCCAGCATTTT. Encoded protein: CSATEGAYSNQPQHF.

This clonotype has only one observation. The rearrangement uses TRBV28 and TRBJ2-7; no definite D call. The CDR3 covers 12 residues. Trimming shortened V by 3 bases and J by 1 base, and 4 bases separated the two germline ends. CDR1 is MDHEN, CDR2 SYDVKM, per germline. CDR3 in amino acids: CASSFVSYEQYF. CDR3 nucleotide sequence: TGTGCCAGCAGTTTCGTATCCTACGAGCAGTACTTC.

This clonotype was observed at least ten times. The chain combines TRBV2 with TRBJ1-1; maybe TRBD1 (5 bases). V was trimmed by 3 bases and J by 4 bases, leaving 18 bases between them. CDR3 length: 16 amino acids. CDR1 is SNHLY and CDR2 is FYNNEI in the germline V gene. The CDR3 sequence: CASSDGSWGVGTEAFF. For the CDR3, the DNA is TGTGCCAGCAGTGATGGCAGCTGGGGGGTGGGCACTGAAGCTTTCTTT.

V and J are TRBV2 and TRBJ1-1; tentative D call: TRBD1 (5 bases). The CDR3 covers 14 residues. Germline values: CDR1 SNHLY, CDR2 FYNNEI. Trimming took off 4 bases at V and 5 bases at J, with 14 bases between the two ends. CDR3 nucleotides: TGTGCCAGCAGTGCCCTATCTTCAGGGACTGAAGCTTTCTTT. Its translation is CASSALSSGTEAFF.

V gene TRBV20-1 combines with J gene TRBJ2-3, with D possibly matching TRBD2 (6 bases). V was pared by 3 bases and J by 3 bases, with 16 bases between. The CDR3 is 15 amino acids. Germline CDR1 and CDR2: DFQATT and SNEGSKA (reference sequence). CDR3 nucleotide sequence: TGCAGTGCTAGGACTCCTAGCGTTAGGACAGATACGCAGTATTTT. It yields the protein CSARTPSVRTDTQYF.

This clonotype counts as medium-sized. The chain carries TRBV6-1 and TRBJ1-1; TRBD1 aligns across 9 bases. The CDR3 has 14 amino acids. Unmatched junction bases numbered 3, after V lost 2 bases and J lost 5 bases. Germline CDR1 and CDR2: MNHNS and SASEGT. This chain's CDR3 is CASSEWDRETEAFF. The CDR3 region has the DNA TGTGCCAGCAGTGAATGGGACAGGGAAACTGAAGCTTTCTTT.

This clonotype was observed many times. The chain links TRBV28 to TRBJ2-2, with D possibly being TRBD1 or TRBD2 (5 bases each). In germline, CDR1 is MDHEN, CDR2 SYDVKM. The CDR3 contains 13 residues. Trimming removed 10 bases at V and 3 bases at J, with 12 bases between. DNA for the CDR3: TGTGCCACCCTCCGGGACCACACCGGGGAGCTGTTTTTT. Translating gives CATLRDHTGELFF.

The chain combines TRBV7-3 with TRBJ2-7; no clear D. Deletions cut 9 bases from V and 2 bases from J, with 20 bases between. This CDR3 comprises 15 residues. The germline V gene encodes CDR1 SGHTA and CDR2 FQGTGA. The CDR3 DNA reads as TGTGCCAGTAGTATAGCCGACGGAGCGACCTACGAGCAGTACTTC. This translates into CASSIADGATYEQYF.

The chain couples TRBV6-1 to TRBJ2-7; maybe TRBD2 (6 bases). The V and J ends lost 2 bases and 6 bases respectively, with 20 bases between them. Looked up from germline, CDR1 is MNHNS and CDR2 is SASEGT. The CDR3 runs to 16 residues. In DNA, the CDR3 is TGTGCCAGCAGTGAACCCGGGCGGGACCGAGCCTCCGAGCAGTACTTC. Translated: CASSEPGRDRASEQYF.

This clonotype was counted only a few times. The rearrangement links TRBV12-5 to TRBJ1-4, with D maybe TRBD1 (6 bases). Looked up from germline, CDR1 is LGHNT and CDR2 is FRNRAP. The CDR3 has 14 amino acids. The ends were cut back, 2 bases at V and 4 bases at J, with 8 bases in the middle. CDR3 region: CASGLQGINEKLFF. CDR3 nucleotides: TGTGCTAGTGGTTTGCAGGGGATTAATGAAAAACTGTTTTTT.

This clonotype was found once. The CDR3 nucleotides read TGTGCCAGCAGTTACTCGAGGTCCTACGAGCAGTACTTC. It translates to CASSYSRSYEQYF. This chain connects TRBV6-5 to TRBJ2-7; D not resolved. This CDR3 has 13 amino acids. Looked up from germline, CDR1 is MNHEY and CDR2 is SVGAGI. The V gene lost 0 bases and the J gene lost 1 base, with 4 bases spanning the gap.

V usage is TRBV2 and J usage is TRBJ2-1, with D perhaps TRBD1 (7 bases). Trimming took off 8 bases at V and 7 bases at J, with 15 bases between the two ends. Germline CDR1 reads SNHLY; CDR2 reads FYNNEI. CDR3 size: 13 residues. The CDR3 sequence is CASPPQGGNEQFF. CDR3 nucleotides: TGTGCCAGCCCCCCCCAGGGGGGAAATGAGCAGTTCTTC.

This chain links TRBV5-1 with TRBJ2-1; tentative D call: TRBD1 (6 bases). V was shortened by 3 bases and J by 3 bases, with 16 bases between the two germline ends. Germline V lookup: CDR1 SGHRS, CDR2 YFSETQ. The CDR3 is made up of 16 amino acids. CDR3 sequence (DNA): TGCGCCAGCAGCTCCGGACAGTCTGGCGGCTACAATGAGCAGTTCTTC. Encoded protein: CASSSGQSGGYNEQFF.

This chain joins TRBV27 and TRBJ2-7; TRBD1 agrees at 9 bases. Per germline, CDR1 MNHEY and CDR2 SMNVEV (reference sequence). Trimming at V came to 5 bases and at J to 2 bases, leaving 7 bases not matched to a gene. The CDR3 is 15 residues long. This CDR3 is CASSKTGGGTYEQYF. CDR3 nucleotide sequence: TGTGCCAGCAGTAAAACAGGGGGCGGCACCTACGAGCAGTACTTC.